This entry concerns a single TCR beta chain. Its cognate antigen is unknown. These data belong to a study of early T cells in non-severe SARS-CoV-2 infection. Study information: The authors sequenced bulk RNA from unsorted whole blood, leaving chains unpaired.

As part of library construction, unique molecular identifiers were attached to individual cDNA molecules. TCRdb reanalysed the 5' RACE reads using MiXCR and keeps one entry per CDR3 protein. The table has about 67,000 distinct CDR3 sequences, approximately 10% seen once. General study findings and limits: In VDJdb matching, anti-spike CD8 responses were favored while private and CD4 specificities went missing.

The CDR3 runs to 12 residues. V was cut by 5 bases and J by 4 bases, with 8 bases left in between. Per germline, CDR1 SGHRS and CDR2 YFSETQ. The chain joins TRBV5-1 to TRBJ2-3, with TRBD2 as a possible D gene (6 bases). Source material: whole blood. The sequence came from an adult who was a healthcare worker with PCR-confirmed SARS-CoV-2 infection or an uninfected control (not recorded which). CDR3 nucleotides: TGCGCCAGCAGGTCGGGGGCAGATACGCAGTATTTT. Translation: CASRSGADTQYF.